What follows are 25 T cell receptor beta chains derived from one specimen sequenced in a study of cytomegalovirus exposure and HLA in healthy donors. Primers included in the PCR were 60 Vbeta and 13 Jbeta primers. Assay: immunoSEQ multiplex PCR; the TCRdb copy retains only in-frame clones and omits some. Altogether some 190,000 clones are present, roughly 80% being singletons, with the ten largest covering approximately 2.3%. The sequencing input was PBMCs. These receptors were collected from a male donor in good health and CMV-seronegative.

A note on this clone: Germline and junction disagree at one end, which may indicate a read error. The chain couples TRBV7-2 to TRBJ1-2; 7 positions match TRBD1. Germline V gene data show CDR1 as SGHTA and CDR2 as FQGNSA. This CDR3 contains 14 residues. The CDR3 DNA reads as TGTGCCAGCAGGGTTAGCGGGACAGCCTATGGCTACCCCTTC. Translation gives CASRVSGTAYGYPF.

The chain uses TRBV2 and TRBJ2-1; 12 bases agree with TRBD2. The length of the CDR3 is 16 residues. Germline V CDR1 and CDR2: SNHLY, FYNNEI. The ends lost 6 bases at V and 8 bases at J; junction bases unmatched: 11. The CDR3: CASRELAGGTLDEQFF. As DNA, the CDR3 is TGTGCCAGCAGGGAACTAGCGGGAGGAACTTTAGATGAGCAGTTCTTC.

J is TRBJ2-7 and V is TRBV5-4, with a tentative D call TRBD1 (6 bases). CDR3 length: 14 amino acids. Germline V gives CDR1 SGHNT, CDR2 YYREEE (reference sequence). Trimming cost V 0 bases and J 2 bases, with 9 bases left between them. The CDR3 region is CASSLDRVPYEQYF. The CDR3 DNA is TGTGCCAGCAGCTTGGACAGGGTCCCCTACGAGCAGTACTTC. The variable domain in full, with the rest retrieved from reference TRBV5-4 and TRBJ2-7, is ETGVTQSPTHLIKTRGQQVTLRCSSQSGHNTVSWYQQALGQGPQFIFQYYREEENGRGNFPPRFSGLQFPNYSSELNVNALELDDSALYLCASSLDRVPYEQYFGPGTRLTVT.

The chain is built from TRBV7-9 and TRBJ2-2, with D possibly TRBD2 on 5 matching bases. Germline values: CDR1 SEHNR, CDR2 FQNEAQ (reference sequence). With 2 bases removed from V and 4 bases from J, the gap between germline ends came to 8 bases. The CDR3 is 14 residues long. CDR3 loop: CASSLTGSTGELFF. The CDR3 nucleotides are TGTGCCAGCAGCTTAACGGGGAGCACCGGGGAGCTGTTTTTT.

This clone was found once. The CDR3 is CASSLDPGDTQPQHF. In DNA, the CDR3 is TGTGCCAGCAGCTTAGATCCAGGGGATACACAGCCCCAGCATTTT. The rearrangement links TRBV11-2 to TRBJ1-5, with D possibly TRBD1 on 6 matching bases. This CDR3 contains 15 residues. V was pared by 0 bases and J by 7 bases, with 13 bases between. Germline CDR1 reads SGHAT; CDR2 reads FQNNGV. Supplemented by reference TRBV11-2 and TRBJ1-5, the full variable domain reads EAGVAQSPRYKIIEKRQSVAFWCNPISGHATLYWYQQILGQGPKLLIQFQNNGVVDDSQLPKDRFSAERLKGVDSTLKIQPAKLEDSAVYLCASSLDPGDTQPQHFGDGTRLSIL.

The chain recombines TRBV18 with TRBJ2-3; 10 nucleotides agree with TRBD2. The germline V gene has CDR1 KGHSH and CDR2 LQKENI. Unmatched junction bases numbered 4, after V lost 1 base and J lost 3 bases. The CDR3 contains 16 residues. CDR3 sequence (DNA): TGTGCCAGCTCACCACGGACTAGCGGAAAGACAGATACGCAGTATTTT. Translation gives CASSPRTSGKTDTQYF.

This rearrangement joins TRBV5-1 to TRBJ2-1; 11 nucleotides line up with TRBD2. CDR1 and CDR2 (germline): SGHRS, YFSETQ. V lost 2 bases and J lost 4; bases outside the gene matches: 11. This CDR3 is 18 amino acids long. CDR3 bases: TGCGCCAGCAGCTTTCTTGGGCGTAGCGGGGGGGCGTACAATGAGCAGTTCTTC. It encodes CASSFLGRSGGAYNEQFF. Complete variable domain (other parts from reference TRBV5-1 and TRBJ2-1): KAGVTQTPRYLIKTRGQQVTLSCSPISGHRSVSWYQQTPGQGLQFLFEYFSETQRNKGNFPGRFSGRQFSNSRSEMNVSTLELGDSALYLCASSFLGRSGGAYNEQFFGPGTRLTVL.

This sequence joins TRBV7-2 and TRBJ2-7; 12 bases fit TRBD2. CDR1 and CDR2 (germline): SGHTA, FQGNSA. The CDR3 runs 15 residues. Germline trimming cut 5 bases from V and 4 bases from J; bases unmatched to any gene: 6. The CDR3 loop reads CASSPRTSGNYEQYF. The CDR3 DNA follows: TGTGCCAGCAGCCCGAGGACTAGCGGGAATTACGAGCAGTACTTC.

This clone was picked up a small number of times. This chain joins TRBV6-5 and TRBJ1-1; D is possibly TRBD1 (5 bases). This CDR3 contains 13 residues. The germline CDR1 and CDR2 sequences are MNHEY and SVGAGI. Trimming took 6 bases from V and 6 from J, leaving 14 bases between them. The CDR3 is CASRPTGGAEAFF. The CDR3 nucleotides are TGTGCCAGCAGGCCTACAGGAGGGGCTGAAGCTTTCTTT.

V usage is TRBV5-6 and J usage is TRBJ2-3; TRBD2 matches at 8 bases. The junction had 9 bases not matched to a gene; V was cut back by 0 bases and J by 0 bases. CDR1 is SGHDT, CDR2 YYEEEE, per germline. This CDR3 spans 18 amino acids. Here the CDR3 DNA reads TGTGCCAGCAGCTTGGCCGGGAGCGGGGGATCTAGCACAGATACGCAGTATTTT. Translating gives CASSLAGSGGSSTDTQYF.

The V call is TRBV5-1, the J call TRBJ1-1, with 12 bases matching TRBD1. CDR1 is SGHRS and CDR2 is YFSETQ in the germline V gene. V lost 3 bases, J lost 4 bases, and 10 bases stayed unmatched. This CDR3 comprises 17 residues. DNA for the CDR3: TGCGCCAGCAGCTCGGGGACAGGGGGCGCCTGGGTCACTGAAGCTTTCTTT. Translation: CASSSGTGGAWVTEAFF.

The chain joins TRBV27 to TRBJ2-7, with 7 bases fitting TRBD1. V lost 4 bases and J lost 2; bases outside the gene matches: 5. This CDR3 region has 14 residues. Germline V gene lookup returns CDR1 MNHEY and CDR2 SMNVEV (reference sequence). In DNA form, the CDR3 reads TGTGCCAGCAGTTCAAACAGGGGAACCTACGAGCAGTACTTC. This codes for CASSSNRGTYEQYF.

The chain combines TRBV10-1 with TRBJ2-5, with no clear D. There are 12 residues in the CDR3. The ends were cut back, 4 bases at V and 3 bases at J, with 6 bases in the middle. CDR1 and CDR2 (germline): WNHNN, SYGVQD (reference sequence). For the CDR3, the DNA is TGCGCCAGCAGTGGGCCAGAAGAGACCCAGTACTTC. Translating it yields CASSGPEETQYF.

The chain has TRBV9 and TRBJ1-2; TRBD1 agrees at 8 bases. In germline, CDR1 is SGDLS, CDR2 YYNGEE. The trim removed 6 bases at V and 6 bases at J, leaving 10 bases unmatched. There are 14 residues in the CDR3. CDR3 amino acids: CASTGLQGGHGYTF. CDR3 coding DNA: TGTGCCAGCACCGGACTACAGGGGGGACATGGCTACACCTTC.

This clone was recorded only once. CDR3 coding DNA: TGTGCCAGCAGCATGAATAGCGGGAGGTCAACCTACGAGCAGTACTTC. This encodes CASSMNSGRSTYEQYF. This chain uses TRBV7-2 with TRBJ2-7, with 10 positions matching TRBD2. The CDR3 consists of 16 residues. Trimming at V came to 5 bases and at J to 2 bases, leaving 9 bases not matched to a gene. Germline V CDR1 and CDR2: SGHTA, FQGNSA.

Remarks on this clone: At one end the junction does not follow the germline gene, possibly because of a read error. The genes are TRBV7-9 and TRBJ1-6, with a tentative D call TRBD1 (5 bases). Germline CDR1 SEHNR, CDR2 FQNEAQ (reference sequence). CDR3 size: 16 residues. DNA for the CDR3: TGTTCCAGCAGCCCCTTGGGAGGGGTGACGAATTCACCCCTCCACTTT. Its protein is CSSSPLGGVTNSPLHF.

J is TRBJ2-3 and V is TRBV28; 11 bases line up with TRBD1. The J segment lost 3 bases and the V segment lost 6 bases, leaving 5 bases of the junction unmatched. Germline V gene sequence: CDR1 MDHEN, CDR2 SYDVKM. The CDR3 runs to 15 residues. CDR3 protein: CASSPGQGGTDTQYF. The CDR3 region has the DNA TGTGCCAGCAGCCCGGGACAGGGGGGGACAGATACGCAGTATTTT.

The chain couples TRBV5-1 to TRBJ2-7; 12 nucleotides match TRBD2. With V trimmed by 0 bases and J by 4 bases, 2 bases remained unmatched. CDR3 length equals 15 residues. The V gene's germline CDR1 is SGHRS and CDR2 YFSETQ. Written as DNA, the CDR3 is TGCGCCAGCAGCTTGGGACTAGCGGGAGAATACGAGCAGTACTTC. Residues: CASSLGLAGEYEQYF.

V and J are TRBV19 and TRBJ2-7, with 7 bases matching TRBD2. CDR1 LNHDA and CDR2 SQIVND come from the germline V gene (reference sequence). CDR3 size: 16 residues. Trimming cost V 3 bases and J 4 bases; bases outside gene matches: 12. CDR3 nucleotide sequence: TGTGCCAGTAGTATTCGTCGGGCGGGAGAAGGATACGAGCAGTACTTC. Amino acids: CASSIRRAGEGYEQYF.

J is TRBJ2-1 and V is TRBV5-1; 11 positions match TRBD2. Germline CDR1 is SGHRS and CDR2 is YFSETQ. With V trimmed by 0 bases and J by 12 bases, 8 bases remained unmatched. The CDR3 has 15 amino acids. CDR3 sequence reads: CASSLAGTSGRGQFF. In nucleotides, the CDR3 is TGCGCCAGCAGCTTGGCCGGGACTAGCGGACGGGGGCAGTTCTTC.

A single count supports this clone. The chain is built from TRBV27 and TRBJ2-3, with TRBD1 as a possible D gene (6 bases). The germline V and J ends were trimmed by 2 bases and 7 bases, with 13 bases remaining between them. This CDR3 contains 14 residues. Looked up from germline, CDR1 is MNHEY and CDR2 is SMNVEV (reference sequence). The CDR3 nucleotides are TGTGCCAGCAGTTTAGGGGGCCAGGGTAATACGCAGTATTTT. Its protein is CASSLGGQGNTQYF.

This clone showed up just a few times. The chain has TRBV4-1 and TRBJ2-1, with D maybe TRBD1 (7 bases). Germline loops: CDR1 MGHRA, CDR2 YSYEKL. V was shortened by 2 bases and J by 4 bases, with 24 bases between the two germline ends. This CDR3 spans 19 amino acids. CDR3 amino acids: CASSQRGEDLAGGYNEQFF. CDR3 bases: TGCGCCAGCAGCCAAAGAGGGGAGGACTTGGCAGGGGGGTACAATGAGCAGTTCTTC.

The chain links TRBV6-1 to TRBJ2-2; tentatively, D is TRBD1 (6 bases). Germline-derived CDR1 and CDR2 are MNHNS and SASEGT. The CDR3 covers 15 residues. Trimming cost V 2 bases and J 0 bases, with 7 bases left between them. CDR3 amino acids: CASSEHRANTGELFF. The CDR3 DNA reads as TGTGCCAGCAGTGAACACAGGGCGAACACCGGGGAGCTGTTTTTT.

The chain combines TRBV18 with TRBJ2-3; a possible D gene is TRBD1 (6 bases). The germline CDR1 and CDR2 sequences are KGHSH and LQKENI. There are 15 residues in the CDR3. V shed 1 base and J shed 4 bases, with 12 bases lying between them. The CDR3 protein is CASSPLQGESDTQYF. CDR3 in DNA: TGTGCCAGCTCACCACTACAGGGAGAATCAGATACGCAGTATTTT.

This clone was recorded a few times. This chain joins TRBV6-6 and TRBJ2-1, with D possibly being TRBD1 (5 bases). The V gene lost 5 bases and the J gene lost 8 bases, with 13 bases spanning the gap. This CDR3 has 13 residues. Germline CDR1 and CDR2: MNHNY and SVGAGI (reference sequence). CDR3 DNA sequence: TGTGCCAGCAGTCCCGTAGTGGGGCATGAGCAGTTCTTC. It codes for CASSPVVGHEQFF.